This T cell receptor (beta chain) was observed in a study of shared clonotypes between healthy human individuals. Each sorted subset replicate got 200 ng genomic DNA, around 29,000 genomes. Produced via immunoSEQ multiplex PCR; TCRdb's table is partial and in-frame only. The sample yields about 510,000 clones, roughly 95% seen once. The germline V gene encodes CDR1 SEHNR and CDR2 FQNEAQ (reference sequence). The CDR3 has 14 amino acids. V was trimmed by 2 bases and J by 8 bases, leaving 12 bases between them. The J gene is TRBJ1-4, the V gene TRBV7-9, with D unclear. Specimen: naive CD4+ T cells sorted from blood. The subset: CD45RA+ positively selected. The source is a woman aged 30 to 39 in good health. The CDR3 nucleotides read TGTGCCAGCAGCTTAAGCAGGCTGCGCGAAAAACTGTTTTTT. Translated, it gives CASSLSRLREKLFF.